Below are 9 T cell receptor beta chains sequenced from a single sample in a study of cytomegalovirus exposure and HLA in healthy donors. PCR amplification relied on 60 Vbeta primers (plus 13 Jbeta primers). The repertoire was sequenced with immunoSEQ multiplex PCR; TCRdb's copy has only in-frame clones and lacks some. This table holds about 130,000 clones, over 75% found once. The specimen sequenced was PBMCs. The receptors were gathered from a male donor in good health and CMV-seropositive.

The V call is TRBV11-3, the J call TRBJ2-1; 9 bases are a match to TRBD2. V lost 1 base to trimming and J lost 4 bases; unmatched junction nucleotides: 5. The germline V gene encodes CDR1 SGHNT and CDR2 YENEEA. The CDR3 covers 16 residues. CDR3 residues: CASSLVGTSGYNEQFF. The DNA for the CDR3 is TGTGCCAGCAGCTTAGTTGGAACTAGCGGGTACAATGAGCAGTTCTTC.

The chain is built from TRBV27 and TRBJ2-7, with 8 bases matching TRBD1. Germline V gene data show CDR1 as MNHEY and CDR2 as SMNVEV (reference sequence). CDR3 length: 14 amino acids. The V gene end was trimmed by 5 bases and the J gene end by 13 bases; junction bases not matched to a gene: 16. The CDR3 nucleotides read TGTGCCAGCAGTCTTCACCCAGAAGGACAGGGCTTCTACTTC. Residues: CASSLHPEGQGFYF.

The chain couples TRBV30 to TRBJ1-5; D is perhaps TRBD1 (5 bases). V lost 2 bases, J lost 2 bases, and 10 bases lay in between. Germline assignment: CDR1 GTSNPN and CDR2 SVGIG (reference sequence). This CDR3 is built from 14 residues. The CDR3 nucleotides are TGTGCCTGGAGTCGCGGGGCCGGCAATCAGCCCCAGCATTTT. Translating gives CAWSRGAGNQPQHF.

This clone was seen a handful of times. The chain uses TRBV4-2 and TRBJ1-5; 10 nucleotides match TRBD1. Germline-derived CDR1 and CDR2 are LGHNA and YNFKEQ. Germline trimming cut 3 bases from V and 2 bases from J; bases unmatched to any gene: 13. This CDR3 is built from 19 residues. The CDR3 sequence: CASSQLGQGTGEGNQPQHF. The CDR3 DNA sequence: TGTGCCAGCAGCCAGCTTGGACAGGGGACAGGGGAGGGCAATCAGCCCCAGCATTTT.

This chain connects TRBV9 to TRBJ2-7; D perhaps matches TRBD2 (6 bases). Germline V lookup: CDR1 SGDLS, CDR2 YYNGEE. Trimming pared 4 bases from V and 2 bases from J, leaving 16 bases between. The CDR3 consists of 15 residues. The CDR3 DNA reads TGTGCCAGCAGCCCCCGATCGGGAGCCGCCTACGAGCAGTACTTC. Protein: CASSPRSGAAYEQYF.

CDR3 amino acids: CASSSEGGQRAYEQYF. CDR3 nucleotide sequence: TGTGCCAGCAGCAGTGAGGGGGGACAGCGCGCCTACGAGCAGTACTTC. This chain links TRBV9 with TRBJ2-5; D is perhaps TRBD1 (7 bases). The J call may be incorrect, as the DNA end agrees better with TRBJ2-7. The CDR3 has 16 residues. Germline CDR1 is SGDLS and CDR2 is YYNGEE.

The chain links TRBV5-1 to TRBJ2-5, with D tentatively TRBD2 (6 bases). The CDR3 has 14 residues. The V and J ends lost 0 bases and 4 bases respectively, with 10 bases between them. Germline CDR1 SGHRS, CDR2 YFSETQ. This chain's CDR3 is CASSLEGAGETQYF. The CDR3, as DNA: TGCGCCAGCAGCTTGGAGGGAGCGGGAGAGACCCAGTACTTC.

The V gene is TRBV28, the J gene TRBJ1-2; no firm D call. CDR1 and CDR2 (germline): MDHEN, SYDVKM. Trimming cost V 3 bases and J 4 bases, with 12 bases left between them. This CDR3 contains 14 residues. CDR3 sequence reads: CASSLAGGSYGYTF. As DNA, the CDR3 is TGTGCCAGCAGTTTGGCAGGAGGTAGCTATGGCTACACCTTC.

The rearrangement links TRBV28 to TRBJ1-2; D possibly corresponds to TRBD1 (5 bases). Trimming removed 7 bases from V and 4 bases from J, with 10 bases in between. The germline V gene encodes CDR1 MDHEN and CDR2 SYDVKM. CDR3 size: 12 residues. The CDR3 DNA sequence: TGTGCCAGCAACCAGGGTCTCTATGGCTACACCTTC. Translated: CASNQGLYGYTF.